Shown below are 30 T cell receptor beta chains from a single sample sequenced in a study of blood T cell repertoires in COVID-19. Sequenced by immunoSEQ multiplex PCR; TCRdb stores in-frame clones only, minus some. The table lists 150,000 to 200,000 clones, around nine tenths of them singletons. Sequencing input: peripheral blood. The receptor source for this set is a human donor in a cohort sampled during active COVID-19.

The chain has TRBV29-1 and TRBJ1-2; 9 bases match TRBD1. Germline V gene sequence: CDR1 SQVTM, CDR2 ANQGSEA. CDR3 length: 12 amino acids. J gave up 3 bases and V 8 bases, and 4 bases lay outside the gene matches. The CDR3 DNA is TGCAGCCCCCACAGGGGGCACTATGGCTACACCTTC. This codes for CSPHRGHYGYTF. Supplemented by reference TRBV29-1 and TRBJ1-2, the full variable domain reads SAVISQKPSRDICQRGTSLTIQCQVDSQVTMMFWYRQQPGQSLTLIATANQGSEATYESGFVIDKFPISRPNLTFSTLTVSNMSPEDSSIYLCSPHRGHYGYTFGSGTRLTVV.

The rearrangement uses TRBV25-1 and TRBJ2-1; 11 bases line up with TRBD2. V lost 5 bases to trimming and J lost 15 bases; unmatched junction nucleotides: 15. Looked up from germline, CDR1 is MGHDK and CDR2 is SYGVNS. The CDR3 sequence is 15 residues long. For the CDR3, the DNA is TGTGCCAGCAGTATTGGGACTAGCGGTTTTAATTCGTCGTTCTTC. This gives the protein CASSIGTSGFNSSFF.

V gene TRBV3-1 (or the pseudogene TRBV3-2) combines with J gene TRBJ2-7; TRBD2 is a possible D gene (5 bases). The germline V and J ends were trimmed by 1 base and 6 bases, with 22 bases remaining between them. CDR3 length equals 17 residues. Germline V gene lookup returns CDR1 LGHDT and CDR2 YNNKEL (reference sequence). DNA for the CDR3: TGTGCCAGCAGCCAAGGATACGGTCCGACTACGGCGGGCGAGCAGTACTTC. Residues: CASSQGYGPTTAGEQYF.

The chain carries TRBV4-1 and TRBJ1-3; D is possibly TRBD1 (6 bases). Trimming took off 4 bases at V and 0 bases at J, with 13 bases between the two ends. This CDR3 is built from 16 residues. Germline CDR1 is MGHRA and CDR2 is YSYEKL. This CDR3 is CASSPTGGPSGNTIYF. CDR3 sequence (DNA): TGCGCCAGCAGCCCAACGGGGGGCCCCTCTGGAAACACCATATATTTT.

This chain links TRBV2 with TRBJ1-5; tentatively, D is TRBD1 (5 bases). Looked up from germline, CDR1 is SNHLY and CDR2 is FYNNEI. The CDR3 runs 14 residues. Trimming removed 6 bases from V and 4 bases from J, with 13 bases in between. CDR3 in DNA: TGTGCCAGCAGGCCGGGTGGGGGGAATCAGCCCCAGCATTTT. Amino acid sequence: CASRPGGGNQPQHF. Using reference TRBV2 and TRBJ1-5 for the parts outside the CDR3, the full variable domain is EPEVTQTPSHQVTQMGQEVILRCVPISNHLYFYWYRQILGQKVEFLVSFYNNEISEKSEIFDDQFSVERPDGSNFTLKIRSTKLEDSAMYFCASRPGGGNQPQHFGDGTRLSIL.

The gene calls are TRBV19 and TRBJ2-7; 9 bases are shared with TRBD2. The CDR3 totals 14 residues. Germline CDR1 reads LNHDA; CDR2 reads SQIVND (reference sequence). Germline trimming cut 7 bases from V and 6 bases from J; bases unmatched to any gene: 10. The DNA for the CDR3 is TGTGCCAGTACCCCCGGGACTAGCACTTCCGAGCAGTACTTC. It translates to CASTPGTSTSEQYF.

The chain is built from TRBV4-2 and TRBJ1-2; 7 bases line up with TRBD1. Germline V CDR1 and CDR2: LGHNA, YNFKEQ. The length of the CDR3 is 15 residues. Unmatched junction bases numbered 12, after V lost 3 bases and J lost 8 bases. The CDR3 reads CASSQDPQGLGGYTF. The CDR3 DNA reads TGTGCCAGCAGCCAGGATCCACAGGGGCTGGGAGGCTACACCTTC.

The CDR3 coding sequence is TGCGCCAGCAGCTTCGGGGACAGCTCCTATGGCTACACCTTC. This encodes CASSFGDSSYGYTF. The chain recombines TRBV5-1 with TRBJ1-2; 7 positions match TRBD1. The V and J ends lost 2 bases and 4 bases, in that order; junction bases with no gene match: 5. CDR1 is SGHRS and CDR2 is YFSETQ in the germline V gene. The CDR3 is 14 amino acids. Complete variable domain (other parts from reference TRBV5-1 and TRBJ1-2): KAGVTQTPRYLIKTRGQQVTLSCSPISGHRSVSWYQQTPGQGLQFLFEYFSETQRNKGNFPGRFSGRQFSNSRSEMNVSTLELGDSALYLCASSFGDSSYGYTFGSGTRLTVV.

The CDR3 reads CASSQGRARGTSGANVLTF. The CDR3 bases are TGTGCCAGCAGCCAAGGCAGAGCCAGGGGAACCTCTGGGGCCAACGTCCTGACTTTC. The chain uses TRBV4-2 and TRBJ2-6; a possible D gene is TRBD1 (6 bases). The CDR3 is 19 amino acids. V gave up 1 base and J gave up 0 bases, with 16 bases separating them. Looked up from germline, CDR1 is LGHNA and CDR2 is YNFKEQ.

The chain combines TRBV7-2 with TRBJ2-5; 12 bases agree with TRBD2. The CDR3 is 16 residues long. V gave up 0 bases and J gave up 5 bases; unmatched junction bases: 4. Germline V CDR1 and CDR2: SGHTA, FQGNSA. CDR3 in DNA: TGTGCCAGCAGCTTAGCCGGACTAGCGGGGCGGGAGACCCAGTACTTC. Translation: CASSLAGLAGRETQYF.

The V gene is TRBV9, the J gene TRBJ1-5; the match to TRBD1 covers 9 bases. Unmatched junction bases numbered 3, after V lost 4 bases and J lost 1 base. Germline-derived CDR1 and CDR2 are SGDLS and YYNGEE. CDR3 length equals 15 residues. This chain's CDR3 is CASSPGTGSNQPQHF. The CDR3 coding sequence is TGTGCCAGCAGCCCCGGGACAGGGAGCAATCAGCCCCAGCATTTT.

This rearrangement joins TRBV4-3 to TRBJ1-6; unclear D gene. Trimming cost V 0 bases and J 3 bases, with 6 bases left between them. The CDR3 has 15 amino acids. Per the germline V gene, CDR1 is LGHNA and CDR2 is YSLEER. The CDR3 coding sequence is TGCGCCAGCAGCCAAGAGCGCGGCTATAATTCACCCCTCCACTTT. This sequence encodes CASSQERGYNSPLHF.

The chain combines TRBV6-5 with TRBJ1-4; weak D call: TRBD1 (5 bases). CDR1 and CDR2 from the germline V gene are MNHEY and SVGAGI. With 6 bases removed from V and 8 bases from J, the gap between germline ends came to 16 bases. The CDR3 sequence is 14 residues long. Written as DNA, the CDR3 is TGTGCCAGCAGGCCGGACAATTCTAGGGAAAAACTGTTTTTT. This codes for CASRPDNSREKLFF.

This clone was observed once. This sequence joins TRBV7-9 and TRBJ2-3; no firm D call. Germline CDR1 SEHNR, CDR2 FQNEAQ (reference sequence). V was trimmed by 1 base and J by 5 bases, leaving 10 bases between them. This CDR3 is 14 amino acids long. The CDR3 nucleotides read TGTGCCAGCAGCTTAGGAGGCTCGGGAGATACGCAGTATTTT. Protein sequence: CASSLGGSGDTQYF.

V and J are TRBV4-1 and TRBJ1-1; D unresolved. This CDR3 has 14 residues. V was cut by 3 bases and J by 0 bases, with 8 bases left in between. CDR1 is MGHRA and CDR2 is YSYEKL in the germline V gene. CDR3 DNA: TGCGCCAGCAGCCAGGGCTCATTGAACACTGAAGCTTTCTTT. It yields the protein CASSQGSLNTEAFF.

CDR3 loop: CASSPGFEGVVIGQGQYF. The CDR3 DNA sequence: TGCGCCAGCAGCCCGGGGTTCGAGGGGGTCGTAATCGGTCAGGGGCAGTACTTC. V and J are TRBV5-1 and TRBJ2-7; the D gene is possibly TRBD1 (6 bases). The CDR3 is 18 amino acids. Germline values: CDR1 SGHRS, CDR2 YFSETQ. V gave up 4 bases and J gave up 9 bases, with 32 bases separating them.

The chain uses TRBV19 and TRBJ2-1; 8 bases fit TRBD1. The CDR3 is 16 amino acids. The ends lost 5 bases at V and 0 bases at J; junction bases unmatched: 6. Germline V gives CDR1 LNHDA, CDR2 SQIVND (reference sequence). The CDR3 spells CASSGQGFSSYNEQFF. CDR3 nucleotide sequence: TGTGCCAGTAGTGGACAGGGTTTTTCCTCCTACAATGAGCAGTTCTTC. Filled out from reference TRBV19 and TRBJ2-1, the complete variable domain reads DGGITQSPKYLFRKEGQNVTLSCEQNLNHDAMYWYRQDPGQGLRLIYYSQIVNDFQKGDIAEGYSVSREKKESFPLTVTSAQKNPTAFYLCASSGQGFSSYNEQFFGPGTRLTVL.

The chain couples TRBV19 to TRBJ2-3, with 13 bases lining up with TRBD2. Germline trimming cut 4 bases from V and 6 bases from J; bases unmatched to any gene: 4. Per the germline V gene, CDR1 is LNHDA and CDR2 is SQIVND (reference sequence). The CDR3 is made up of 15 amino acids. The CDR3 sequence is CASSTGLAGPDTQYF. The CDR3, as DNA: TGTGCCAGTAGTACGGGACTAGCGGGACCGGATACGCAGTATTTT.

This clone was found once. The chain is built from TRBV10-3 and TRBJ1-1; D remains ambiguous. This CDR3 has 14 amino acids. The germline V gene has CDR1 ENHRY and CDR2 SYGVKD. V gave up 2 bases and J gave up 0 bases, with 7 bases separating them. The CDR3 DNA reads TGTGCCATCAGTGAGAACAGCTTGAACACTGAAGCTTTCTTT. Translated: CAISENSLNTEAFF.

The chain has TRBV30 and TRBJ2-2; tentative D call: TRBD2 (6 bases). Germline V CDR1 and CDR2: GTSNPN, SVGIG (reference sequence). Trimming pared 0 bases from V and 7 bases from J, leaving 9 bases between. The CDR3 extends over 13 amino acids. This CDR3 is CAWSVGRGGELFF. CDR3 sequence (DNA): TGTGCCTGGAGTGTAGGGCGGGGCGGGGAGCTGTTTTTT.

This chain links TRBV6-5 with TRBJ2-7, with TRBD1 matching over 10 bases. Per the germline V gene, CDR1 is MNHEY and CDR2 is SVGAGI. J lost 1 base, V lost 6 bases, and 3 bases had no gene match. CDR3 length: 14 residues. For the CDR3, the DNA is TGTGCCAGCAGGGGGACAGGGGAGTCCTACGAGCAGTACTTC. Encoded protein: CASRGTGESYEQYF.

This clone was recorded only once. The chain is built from TRBV5-4 and TRBJ1-2; D not resolved. Trimming pared 6 bases from V and 0 bases from J, leaving 15 bases between. The length of the CDR3 is 15 residues. Germline V lookup: CDR1 SGHNT, CDR2 YYREEE (reference sequence). The CDR3 coding sequence is TGTGCCAGCAACCCGGGAGTGCAAACTAACTATGGCTACACCTTC. Its protein is CASNPGVQTNYGYTF.

The genes are TRBV9 and TRBJ1-6, with 8 bases matching TRBD1. The CDR3 sequence is 15 residues long. Trimming took 0 bases from V and 7 from J; bases not matched to a gene: 3. Germline V gene lookup returns CDR1 SGDLS and CDR2 YYNGEE. The CDR3 spells CASSVAGGMNSPLHF. The CDR3, as DNA: TGTGCCAGCAGCGTAGCAGGGGGCATGAATTCACCCCTCCACTTT.

The chain is built from TRBV3-1 (or the pseudogene TRBV3-2) and TRBJ2-3, with a possible D match to TRBD1 (6 bases). The CDR3 consists of 16 residues. The germline V gene encodes CDR1 LGHDT and CDR2 YNNKEL (reference sequence). The germline V and J ends were trimmed by 4 bases and 2 bases, with 16 bases remaining between them. The CDR3 sequence is CASSPTWDTVTDTQYF. CDR3 sequence (DNA): TGTGCCAGCAGCCCTACCTGGGACACGGTCACAGATACGCAGTATTTT.

J is TRBJ2-7 and V is TRBV11-2; tentative D call: TRBD2 (5 bases). The germline CDR1 and CDR2 sequences are SGHAT and FQNNGV. V gave up 2 bases and J gave up 2 bases, with 22 bases separating them. The CDR3 totals 18 residues. The CDR3 nucleotides are TGTGCCAGCAGCTTAACGAGGGCCACAACTGGGAAGACCTACGAGCAGTACTTC. Protein: CASSLTRATTGKTYEQYF.

V is TRBV5-4 and J is TRBJ2-7; 10 positions match TRBD1. After removal of 0 bases from V and 4 bases from J, the junction contained 4 bases not matched to a gene. The CDR3 has 15 residues. Germline V gives CDR1 SGHNT, CDR2 YYREEE (reference sequence). CDR3 sequence reads: CASSLGGQGTYEQYF. Written as DNA, the CDR3 is TGTGCCAGCAGCTTGGGGGGACAGGGGACGTACGAGCAGTACTTC.

The rearrangement uses TRBV6-1 and TRBJ1-1; D may be TRBD1 (5 bases). CDR1 is MNHNS and CDR2 is SASEGT in the germline V gene. The length of the CDR3 is 13 residues. The V gene lost 2 bases and the J gene lost 1 base, with 5 bases spanning the gap. CDR3 loop: CASSEQGNTEAFF. The CDR3 DNA reads as TGTGCCAGCAGTGAACAGGGGAACACTGAAGCTTTCTTT.

V and J are TRBV5-5 and TRBJ1-6; 11 bases match TRBD1. J was trimmed by 8 bases and V by 4 bases; bases with no gene match: 8. Per the germline V gene, CDR1 is SGHKS and CDR2 is YYEKEE (reference sequence). The CDR3 has 16 amino acids. CDR3 sequence (DNA): TGTGCCAGCAGCGAAGGGACAGGGGGATTATATTCACCCCTCCACTTT. This encodes CASSEGTGGLYSPLHF.

The chain joins TRBV5-8 to TRBJ1-5; D is ambiguous. The CDR3 runs 15 residues. Germline CDR1 and CDR2: SGHTS and YDEGEE. V was pared by 4 bases and J by 3 bases, with 14 bases between. The CDR3 DNA sequence: TGTGCCAGCAGCCCTCTGCGGCAGCTCAATCAGCCCCAGCATTTT. It specifies CASSPLRQLNQPQHF.

V and J are TRBV19 and TRBJ2-1, with D maybe TRBD1 (6 bases). Germline CDR1 and CDR2: LNHDA and SQIVND (reference sequence). The CDR3 sequence is 13 residues long. V shed 3 bases and J shed 5 bases, with 8 bases lying between them. The CDR3 loop is CASSMDRNNEQFF. The CDR3 nucleotides are TGTGCCAGTAGTATGGACAGAAACAATGAGCAGTTCTTC.